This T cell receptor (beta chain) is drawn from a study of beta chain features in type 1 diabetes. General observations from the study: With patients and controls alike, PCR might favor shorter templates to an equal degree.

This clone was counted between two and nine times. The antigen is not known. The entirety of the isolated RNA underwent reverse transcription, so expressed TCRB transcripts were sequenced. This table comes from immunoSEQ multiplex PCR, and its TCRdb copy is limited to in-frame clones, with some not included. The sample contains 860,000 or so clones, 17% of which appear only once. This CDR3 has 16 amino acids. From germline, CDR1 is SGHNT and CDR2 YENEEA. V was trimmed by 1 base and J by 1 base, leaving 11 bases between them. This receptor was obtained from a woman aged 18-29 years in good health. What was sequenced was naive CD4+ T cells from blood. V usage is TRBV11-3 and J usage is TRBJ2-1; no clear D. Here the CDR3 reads CASSLARTSSYNEQFF. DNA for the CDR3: TGTGCCAGCAGCTTAGCCCGGACGAGTTCCTACAATGAGCAGTTCTTC.